These T cell receptor beta chains were read from a single sample in a study of a mutant IDH1 vaccine in newly diagnosed glioma. The antigens of these receptors remain unknown. Libraries were prepared by immunoSEQ multiplex PCR; TCRdb keeps only in-frame clonotypes and omits some of them. The repertoire holds about 56,000 clones, roughly 90% seen once, with 1.6% in the top ten. The input for sequencing was PBMCs, taken from a glioma patient whose treatment included an IDH1 peptide vaccine. The receptors were sampled from a man between 40 and 49 years old with glioma. CDR3s include the opening cysteine and the closing phenylalanine or tryptophan. D genes are given only for firm matches. Only some rows state a clone size, as once, few, many or a class for expanded clones.

j_call v_call cdr3_length d_call clone_size cdr3_nt cdr3_aa
TRBJ2-3 TRBV5-1 16 NA NA TGCGCCAGCAGCTTGACGGCCTCCGCTAGCACAGATACGCAGTATTTT CASSLTASASTDTQYF
TRBJ2-2 TRBV14 17 TRBD2 NA TGTGCCAGCAGCCAACCCGGACTAGCGGGAGCGGGCGGGGAGCTGTTTTTT CASSQPGLAGAGGELFF
TRBJ2-2 TRBV7-2 14 NA NA TGTGCCAGCAGCCCTCACTTTACAGGGGGGGAGCTGTTTTTT CASSPHFTGGELFF
TRBJ2-2 TRBV9 17 TRBD1 NA TGTGCCAGCAGCGTAGTCTGGGACAGTCCTTTCACCGGGGAGCTGTTTTTT CASSVVWDSPFTGELFF
TRBJ1-1 TRBV5-5 14 NA NA TGTGCCAGCAGCTTCTCGGCAGGAAACACTGAAGCTTTCTTT CASSFSAGNTEAFF
TRBJ1-1 TRBV6-1 13 NA NA TGTGCCAGCAAGAAAGGGATGAACACTGAAGCTTTCTTT CASKKGMNTEAFF
TRBJ2-7 TRBV6-5 13 NA NA TGTGCCAGCACCATGGGGGGTACCTACGAGCAGTACTTC CASTMGGTYEQYF
TRBJ2-3 TRBV6-5 15 NA NA TGTGCCAGCAGTCCAAGGGGGGCTGGCACAGATACGCAGTATTTT CASSPRGAGTDTQYF
TRBJ1-1 TRBV9 13 NA NA TGTGCCAGCAGCGTAATCGGGAACACTGAAGCTTTCTTT CASSVIGNTEAFF
TRBJ2-3 TRBV7-9 18 TRBD2 NA TGTGCCAGCAGCTTAGAAAATGTGGCTAGCGGGATGACAGATACGCAGTATTTT CASSLENVASGMTDTQYF
TRBJ2-5 TRBV23-1 15 TRBD1 NA TGCGCCAGCAGCCCCGGGACAGGGGGCTCGAAGACCCAGTACTTC CASSPGTGGSKTQYF
TRBJ2-2 TRBV7-9 15 NA NA TGTGCCAGCAGCTTGTTTGTTAGCGGCACCGGGGAGCTGTTTTTT CASSLFVSGTGELFF
TRBJ2-7 TRBV4-2 12 NA NA TGTGCCAGCAGCCAAGATCTCGCCGAGCAGTACTTC CASSQDLAEQYF
TRBJ1-3 TRBV20-1 11 NA NA TGCAGTGCGGCGGCGGGAAACACCATATATTTT CSAAAGNTIYF
TRBJ2-7 TRBV19 16 TRBD2 NA TGTGCCAGTAGTAACCGACTAGCGGGAGGGCCTGGCGAGCAGTACTTC CASSNRLAGGPGEQYF
TRBJ1-1 TRBV5-4 15 NA NA TGTGCCAGCAGCCCAGGAAGCACCCGAAACACTGAAGCTTTCTTT CASSPGSTRNTEAFF
TRBJ2-3 TRBV6-5 14 NA NA TGTGCCAGCAGTTCCTCAGGTCGCACAGATACGCAGTATTTT CASSSSGRTDTQYF
TRBJ1-2 TRBV5-1 15 TRBD1 NA TGCGCCAGCAGCAGCGGACAGGGACTCGGCTATGGCTACACCTTC CASSSGQGLGYGYTF
TRBJ2-3 TRBV2 13 TRBD1 once TGTGCCAGCATCGGACAGGGGACAGATACGCAGTATTTT CASIGQGTDTQYF
TRBJ2-2 TRBV6-5 12 NA NA TGTGCCACCTCACCGTACACCGGGGAGCTGTTTTTT CATSPYTGELFF
TRBJ2-7 TRBV5-4 14 NA NA TGTGCCAGCAGATCCAGAGGACGGGCCTACGAGCAGTACTTC CASRSRGRAYEQYF
TRBJ2-5 TRBV6-4 16 TRBD1 NA TGTGCCAGCACTAAAATAAGGGACAGGGAAAAGGAGACCCAGTACTTC CASTKIRDREKETQYF
TRBJ1-6 TRBV18 14 NA NA TGTGCCAGCTCACCTCGGGCAGAGTCATCACCCCTCCACTTT CASSPRAESSPLHF
TRBJ2-3 TRBV14 22 TRBD2 NA TGTGCCAGCAACACTTACCCCCAGGGGCAGCGGGAGAGGTTAAGCTTGGCAGATACGCAGTATTTT CASNTYPQGQRERLSLADTQYF
TRBJ2-1 TRBV11-2 17 TRBD2 NA TGTGCCAGCAGCTCCGACCCTACCGTGGCTAGCGGTGAGGGTCCGTTCTTC CASSSDPTVASGEGPFF
TRBJ2-7 TRBV5-1 12 NA NA TGCGCCAGCAGCTTGGGGTTCTACGAGCAGTACTTC CASSLGFYEQYF
TRBJ1-3 TRBV15 15 NA NA TGTGCCACCAGCAGAGATTGGGTCTCTGGAAACACCATATATTTT CATSRDWVSGNTIYF
TRBJ2-6 TRBV29-1 13 NA NA TGCAGCGTTGTGGGCCCTGGGGCCAACGTCCTGACTTTC CSVVGPGANVLTF
TRBJ2-5 TRBV5-1 14 TRBD2 once TGCGCCAGCTGGTCGGGCACGGGAGGGGAGACCCAGTACTTC CASWSGTGGETQYF
TRBJ2-1 TRBV19 16 TRBD1 NA TGTGCCAGTAGTATAGTTGCCGGGACAGGAGACAATGAGCAGTTCTTC CASSIVAGTGDNEQFF
TRBJ2-1 TRBV29-1 16 NA NA TGCAGCGTTGAAGATTCGGGGACACGCTCCTACAATGAGCAGTTCTTC CSVEDSGTRSYNEQFF
TRBJ2-7 TRBV2 12 TRBD2 few TGTGCCAGGGGGACTAGCGGGAGCGAGCAGTACTTC CARGTSGSEQYF
TRBJ2-2 TRBV9 16 TRBD2 NA TGTGCCAGCAGCGCTCCTAGCGGGGCCAACACCGGGGAGCTGTTTTTT CASSAPSGANTGELFF
TRBJ2-3 TRBV2 13 NA once TGTGCCACCGGCCTTCGGGGTGCAGATACGCAGTATTTT CATGLRGADTQYF
TRBJ1-3 TRBV5-5 16 NA NA TGTGCCAGCAGCTTGGGTGCTAGGGGAATGGGTCACACCATATATTTT CASSLGARGMGHTIYF
TRBJ2-7 TRBV7-2 15 TRBD2 NA TGTGCCAGCAGCTTAGGCGGCGGGAGGGTCTACGAGCAGTACTTC CASSLGGGRVYEQYF
TRBJ1-5 TRBV19 13 NA NA TGTGCCAGTAGGCGGAGGGGAAATCAGCCCCAGCATTTT CASRRRGNQPQHF
TRBJ1-1 TRBV5-1 15 TRBD1 NA TGCGCCAGCAGCACCCGGACAGGGACGAACACTGAAGCTTTCTTT CASSTRTGTNTEAFF
TRBJ2-6 TRBV18 15 TRBD1 NA TGTGCCAGCTCACCGACAGGGGACGGGGCCAACGTCCTGACTTTC CASSPTGDGANVLTF
TRBJ2-1 TRBV9 13 NA NA TGTGCCAGCAGCGTAGCTGTACAGGCTGAGCAGTTCTTC CASSVAVQAEQFF
TRBJ2-1 TRBV4-1 16 NA NA TGCGCCAGCAGCCAAGAGGCGGAGGGTTTACTCAATGAGCAGTTCTTC CASSQEAEGLLNEQFF
TRBJ2-1 TRBV7-7 13 NA few TGTGCTAGCAGCTTAACTTCTCTCAATGAGCAGTTCTTC CASSLTSLNEQFF
TRBJ2-7 TRBV7-2 14 NA NA TGTGCCAGCAGCTTAGTGATTAGTTCCTACGAGCAGTACTTC CASSLVISSYEQYF
TRBJ2-3 TRBV5-8 16 TRBD1 NA TGTGCCAGCAGCTTCCGGACAGGGGTTAGCACAGATACGCAGTATTTT CASSFRTGVSTDTQYF
TRBJ2-7 TRBV23-1 16 TRBD1 NA TGCGCCAGCCCATCCGGGACAGGGGGCAAACACTACGAGCAGTACTTC CASPSGTGGKHYEQYF
TRBJ2-3 TRBV27 12 NA NA TGTGCCAGCAGCCCCAACACAGATACGCAGTATTTT CASSPNTDTQYF
TRBJ2-4 TRBV4-2 17 TRBD1 NA TGTGCCAGCAGCCAAGAAACAGGGGGAATAGCCAAAAACATTCAGTACTTC CASSQETGGIAKNIQYF
TRBJ2-2 TRBV5-4 16 TRBD2 NA TGTGCCAGCAGCTTGGTCGCGGGAGTGGACACCGGGGAGCTGTTTTTT CASSLVAGVDTGELFF
TRBJ1-1 TRBV19 17 TRBD1 NA TGTGCCAGTAGTCCGGGATTAGACAGGGTACGGGACACTGAAGCTTTCTTT CASSPGLDRVRDTEAFF
TRBJ2-2 TRBV4-1 16 NA NA TGCGCCAGCAGCCAAGGGCTCAATAGGAACACCGGGGAGCTGTTTTTT CASSQGLNRNTGELFF
TRBJ2-2 TRBV11-2 15 TRBD1 NA TGTGCCAGCAGCTTCCCGACAGGGTCAACCGGGGAGCTGTTTTTT CASSFPTGSTGELFF
TRBJ2-5 TRBV5-6 15 NA NA TGTGCCAGCAGCTTCCCCGGGGCATCGGCGGAGACCCAGTACTTC CASSFPGASAETQYF
TRBJ1-3 TRBV5-1 14 NA NA TGCGCCAGCAGACCACAGGGAGCTGGAAACACCATATATTTT CASRPQGAGNTIYF
TRBJ1-2 TRBV5-1 13 NA NA TGCGCCAGCAGCTCCCGGGCCCTGGCAGGCTACACCTTC CASSSRALAGYTF
TRBJ1-1 TRBV5-1 14 NA few TGCGCCACCAGACCGGGACAACTAAACACTGAAGCTTTCTTT CATRPGQLNTEAFF